These T cell receptor beta chains were read from a single sample in a study of human T cells and chemical hapten exposure. TCRdb recomputed calls from the RACE reads with MiXCR, one row per CDR3 protein. Of about 83,000 distinct CDR3 sequences detected, around 7.8% appear once; the ten largest clones hold around 1.5%. The sample was whole blood, taken in connection with sensitization to the hapten diphenylcyclopropenone (DPC). The receptors originated from a woman under 40 with alopecia areata. Some clones in this sample may be carry-over from other donors' samples. CDR3s include the opening cysteine and the closing phenylalanine or tryptophan. Each record gives: J gene, V gene, CDR3 protein.

j_gene: TRBJ2-3; v_gene: TRBV7-2; CDR3aa: CASSTPGLATQYF
j_gene: TRBJ1-1; v_gene: TRBV5-1; CDR3aa: CASSYTGTGDTEAFF
j_gene: TRBJ1-5; v_gene: TRBV29-1; CDR3aa: CSVELGGPGGRSNQPQHF
j_gene: TRBJ1-5; v_gene: TRBV12-3/TRBV12-4; CDR3aa: CASSYGEGQGWQPQHF
j_gene: TRBJ1-5; v_gene: TRBV19; CDR3aa: CASSIARYSNQPQHF
j_gene: TRBJ2-1; v_gene: TRBV6-5; CDR3aa: CASSPLSRGGNNEQFF
j_gene: TRBJ2-4; v_gene: TRBV7-2; CDR3aa: CASSLTAKNIQYF
j_gene: TRBJ1-1; v_gene: TRBV18; CDR3aa: CASSRGQGALTEAFF
j_gene: TRBJ1-2; v_gene: TRBV6-5; CDR3aa: CASSNNYGYTF
j_gene: TRBJ1-4; v_gene: TRBV7-2; CDR3aa: CASSSQATNEKLFF
j_gene: TRBJ1-2; v_gene: TRBV18; CDR3aa: CASSPPAPTNYGYTF
j_gene: TRBJ2-1; v_gene: TRBV7-9; CDR3aa: CASSSPLSGGDNEQFF
j_gene: TRBJ1-1; v_gene: TRBV12-3/TRBV12-4; CDR3aa: CASSYTGGAGPMDTEAFF
j_gene: TRBJ1-2; v_gene: TRBV27; CDR3aa: CASSPETTHYGYTF
j_gene: TRBJ2-1; v_gene: TRBV6-4; CDR3aa: CASGDSGSFDQFF
j_gene: TRBJ1-1; v_gene: TRBV10-3; CDR3aa: CAISNPQGQGVLEAFF
j_gene: TRBJ2-7; v_gene: TRBV12-3/TRBV12-4; CDR3aa: CASSPGTLSEQYF
j_gene: TRBJ2-2; v_gene: TRBV9; CDR3aa: CASSVTGGLNTGELFF
j_gene: TRBJ1-1; v_gene: TRBV6-1; CDR3aa: CASSEGKGNTEAFF
j_gene: TRBJ1-2; v_gene: TRBV15; CDR3aa: CATSRDHGDIFGYTF
j_gene: TRBJ1-5; v_gene: TRBV7-3; CDR3aa: CASSSLQEHRLFISNQPQHF
j_gene: TRBJ2-1; v_gene: TRBV7-6; CDR3aa: CASSLGTGGGYNEQFF
j_gene: TRBJ1-2; v_gene: TRBV2; CDR3aa: CASSMGSPRGLRGYTF
j_gene: TRBJ1-1; v_gene: TRBV30; CDR3aa: CAWSDGTGRSTEAFF
j_gene: TRBJ2-1; v_gene: TRBV7-2; CDR3aa: CASSSQTSGGTYSYNEQFF
j_gene: TRBJ1-3; v_gene: TRBV11-2; CDR3aa: CASSSLTGFSGNTIYF
j_gene: TRBJ2-3; v_gene: TRBV5-1; CDR3aa: CASSPGLGTDTQYF
j_gene: TRBJ2-1; v_gene: TRBV20-1; CDR3aa: CSARGGRGYNEQFF
j_gene: TRBJ2-2; v_gene: TRBV2; CDR3aa: CATKPDGTGELFF
j_gene: TRBJ1-4; v_gene: TRBV20-1; CDR3aa: CSARPLGQGEKLFF
j_gene: TRBJ1-5; v_gene: TRBV30; CDR3aa: CAWNRDSGQPQHF
j_gene: TRBJ2-3; v_gene: TRBV12-3/TRBV12-4; CDR3aa: CASSFRRGPTDTQYF
j_gene: TRBJ2-3; v_gene: TRBV18; CDR3aa: CASSQGTDTQYF
j_gene: TRBJ1-3; v_gene: TRBV28; CDR3aa: CATGPDRTYSGNTIYF
j_gene: TRBJ2-7; v_gene: TRBV30; CDR3aa: CAWNPDSSYEQYF
j_gene: TRBJ1-5; v_gene: TRBV7-2; CDR3aa: CASSPLSLGTATNQPQHF
j_gene: TRBJ1-2; v_gene: TRBV20-1; CDR3aa: CTGSGGLNYGYTF
j_gene: TRBJ1-5; v_gene: TRBV10-1; CDR3aa: CASSEGLNQPQHF
j_gene: TRBJ1-1; v_gene: TRBV6-6; CDR3aa: CASSSVQGTQKAFF
j_gene: TRBJ1-5; v_gene: TRBV11-2; CDR3aa: CASSQNLRQPQHF
j_gene: TRBJ1-5; v_gene: TRBV4-2; CDR3aa: CASSQDLISGNQPQHF
j_gene: TRBJ1-2; v_gene: TRBV5-1; CDR3aa: CASSLEGSGAYGYTF
j_gene: TRBJ1-5; v_gene: TRBV12-3/TRBV12-4; CDR3aa: CASRLTGALQPQHF
j_gene: TRBJ1-3; v_gene: TRBV5-1; CDR3aa: CASSLSPDGSGNTIYF
j_gene: TRBJ2-5; v_gene: TRBV20-1; CDR3aa: CSARLAGGLETQYF
j_gene: TRBJ2-3; v_gene: TRBV7-8; CDR3aa: CASSLEIPSGGNTQYF
j_gene: TRBJ2-2; v_gene: TRBV7-8; CDR3aa: CASTVHTGELFF
j_gene: TRBJ2-3; v_gene: TRBV11-1; CDR3aa: CASSPLMGQGEDTQYF
j_gene: TRBJ2-3; v_gene: TRBV10-3; CDR3aa: CAISTQGQGGDTQYF
j_gene: TRBJ1-5; v_gene: TRBV24-1; CDR3aa: CATSDYKGQPQHF
j_gene: TRBJ1-2; v_gene: TRBV14; CDR3aa: CASSQVGRGNYGYTF
j_gene: TRBJ1-6; v_gene: TRBV7-6; CDR3aa: CASRAGTGGDSPLHF
j_gene: TRBJ2-1; v_gene: TRBV6-2/TRBV6-3; CDR3aa: CASSYPRTRNEQFF
j_gene: TRBJ1-2; v_gene: TRBV7-2; CDR3aa: CASSLGRGLDYGYTF